The clone carrying this T cell receptor (beta chain) was counted ten times or more. Its antigen is not identified. The time point was: pre-sensitization, week 0. Sample treatment: therapeutic diphenylcyclopropenone sensitization with weekly scalp DPC. Whole blood, unfractionated, served as the material for total RNA extraction. The germline V and J ends were trimmed by 4 bases and 4 bases, with 16 bases remaining between them. The V gene's germline CDR1 is MDHEN and CDR2 SYDVKM. The CDR3 is 15 amino acids. These data are taken from a study of human T cells and chemical hapten exposure. Study results and limitations: Healthy individuals' immune responses may differ from those of donors, who had alopecia.

Unique molecular identifiers were attached to individual cDNA molecules during library preparation. Each CDR3 protein is one row after TCRdb ran MiXCR on the RACE reads. The table has tens of thousands of distinct CDR3 sequences, nearly 10% seen once; the top ten hold approximately 3.9%. This receptor was identified in a woman aged 40 to 50 with alopecia areata. Some clones in this sample may be carry-over from other donors' samples. The chain recombines TRBV28 with TRBJ1-2; tentative D call: TRBD1 (5 bases). The source material was whole blood, sampled in connection with sensitization to the hapten diphenylcyclopropenone (DPC). CDR3 nucleotide sequence: TGTGCCAGCAGTTGGGGCAGCCAACGTCGCTATGGCTACACCTTC. This gives the protein CASSWGSQRRYGYTF.